This T cell receptor (beta chain) derives from a study of cytomegalovirus exposure and HLA in healthy donors. With respect to this clone: Its antigen is currently unknown.

The CDR3 has 13 amino acids. The ends lost 0 bases at V and 5 bases at J; junction bases unmatched: 1. Germline loops: CDR1 SGHRS, CDR2 YFSETQ. Study findings and constraints: CMV antigen specificity of a few CMV-associated chains was confirmed in vitro. TCR beta sequences numbering fewer than 20,000 were associated with HLA alleles at 0.05 false discovery rate in a later analysis. It was only CMV serostatus that was available as immune exposure information. Later analysis suggested most CMV-associated TCR beta chains were HLA-restricted.

PCR involved 60 Vbeta and 13 Jbeta primers. Assay: immunoSEQ multiplex PCR; the TCRdb copy retains only in-frame clones and omits some. There are 180,000 or so clones in the sample; 82% occur only once, and about 1.6% lies in the top ten. The source material was PBMCs. The TCR originated in a man between 40 and 49 years old in good health and CMV-seronegative. The chain has TRBV5-1 and TRBJ1-2; TRBD1 aligns across 7 bases. CDR3 sequence reads: CASSLVQGYGYTF. The CDR3 region has the DNA TGCGCCAGCAGCTTGGTACAGGGGTATGGCTACACCTTC.